Below, 11 T cell receptor beta chains from the same sample are listed, as sequenced in a study of post-analysis software for immune sequencing data. Regarding the study as a whole: Relative to controls, patients had 4 or 5 TRBV segments at higher frequency, with TRBV5-6, TRBV5-1 and TRBV20-1 among these.

Carried by the TCR beta cDNA libraries were unique molecular identifiers. Using its own MiXCR run on the PCR reads, TCRdb lists one record per CDR3 protein. The sample contains about 540,000 distinct CDR3 sequences, approximately 34% of which appear only once. These receptors have no known antigen. Material: blood. The receptors derive from a girl aged 2-17 years with multiple sclerosis.

V usage is TRBV28 and J usage is TRBJ2-7; D could derive from TRBD1 or TRBD2 (6 bases each). CDR3 length: 14 residues. Germline V gene sequence: CDR1 MDHEN, CDR2 SYDVKM. V lost 4 bases, J lost 10 bases, and 20 bases lay in between. The DNA of the CDR3 is TGTGCCAGCAGTTCTCAACAGGGCGGGGAGATCCAGTACTTC. Translating gives CASSSQQGGEIQYF.

The sample holds a few counts of this clonotype. The chain links TRBV28 to TRBJ2-3; TRBD1 agrees at 7 bases. Germline values: CDR1 MDHEN, CDR2 SYDVKM. The trim removed 8 bases at V and 2 bases at J, leaving 13 bases unmatched. The CDR3 covers 16 residues. Written as DNA, the CDR3 is TGTGCCAGCCAAGCTCCGGGACAGACGCTCACAGATACGCAGTATTTT. Protein sequence: CASQAPGQTLTDTQYF.

This clonotype was found a few times. The chain recombines TRBV12-3 or TRBV12-4 with TRBJ2-3; D may be TRBD2 (7 bases). V was trimmed by 1 base and J by 0 bases, leaving 11 bases between them. This CDR3 contains 16 residues. CDR3 amino acids: CASSLEGGLSTDTQYF. The CDR3 coding sequence is TGTGCCAGCAGTTTAGAGGGGGGGCTAAGCACAGATACGCAGTATTTT.

This clonotype was recorded a few times. CDR3 residues: CASSHPDRVGLANYGYTF. The DNA of the CDR3 is TGCGCCAGCAGCCACCCGGACAGGGTCGGCTTAGCTAACTATGGCTACACCTTC. The chain joins TRBV4-1 to TRBJ1-2, with 8 bases aligning to TRBD1. The CDR3 has 18 amino acids. J lost 0 bases, V lost 3 bases, and 12 bases had no gene match. Per the germline V gene, CDR1 is MGHRA and CDR2 is YSYEKL.

This chain joins TRBV20-1 and TRBJ1-4; no definite D call. V was pared by 3 bases and J by 4 bases, with 9 bases between. The CDR3 is made up of 13 amino acids. Germline values: CDR1 DFQATT, CDR2 SNEGSKA (reference sequence). The CDR3 loop is CSASHRDNEKLFF. The CDR3 DNA follows: TGCAGTGCTAGCCACAGAGATAATGAAAAACTGTTTTTT.

This clonotype was counted a few times. This chain connects TRBV20-1 to TRBJ1-5; TRBD1 matches at 12 bases. The CDR3 is 17 amino acids. V gave up 0 bases and J gave up 4 bases; unmatched junction bases: 7. Germline-derived CDR1 and CDR2 are DFQATT and SNEGSKA (reference sequence). The CDR3 coding sequence is TGCAGTGCTAGAGATCCCATGGGACAGGGGGCAAATCAGCCCCAGCATTTT. Amino acids: CSARDPMGQGANQPQHF.

The table lists this clonotype with many counts. The chain recombines TRBV5-1 with TRBJ2-3, with TRBD2 matching over 14 bases. Trimming cost V 3 bases and J 3 bases; bases outside gene matches: 6. Germline CDR1 and CDR2: SGHRS and YFSETQ. The CDR3 has 17 residues. CDR3 nucleotides: TGCGCCAGCAGCTCCGGGACTAGCGGGGGAGTGACAGATACGCAGTATTTT. Protein sequence: CASSSGTSGGVTDTQYF. Looking up the rest from reference TRBV5-1 and TRBJ2-3 gives the full variable domain: KAGVTQTPRYLIKTRGQQVTLSCSPISGHRSVSWYQQTPGQGLQFLFEYFSETQRNKGNFPGRFSGRQFSNSRSEMNVSTLELGDSALYLCASSSGTSGGVTDTQYFGPGTRLTVL.

This clonotype was detected only a few times. This chain links TRBV7-9 with TRBJ2-4; maybe TRBD1 (5 bases). The end of the DNA is better explained by TRBJ2-5, so the J call may be wrong. Per the germline V gene, CDR1 is SEHNR and CDR2 is FQNEAQ (reference sequence). The CDR3 loop spans 14 amino acids. CDR3 nucleotides: TGTGCCAGCAGTGCCGCAAATGGGGCAGAGACCCAGTACTTC. Residues: CASSAANGAETQYF.

This clonotype was counted once. V and J are TRBV3-1 and TRBJ2-1, with 7 bases identical to TRBD2. V shed 3 bases and J 3 bases; nucleotides not matched to a gene: 8. This CDR3 is 16 amino acids long. Germline V CDR1 and CDR2: LGHDT, YNNKEL (reference sequence). CDR3 amino acids: CASSHLGLGFYNEQFF. DNA for the CDR3: TGTGCCAGCAGCCACCTCGGACTAGGGTTCTACAATGAGCAGTTCTTC.

This clonotype was seen only a few times. The chain links TRBV25-1 to TRBJ1-6; weak D call: TRBD1 (5 bases). Germline-derived CDR1 and CDR2 are MGHDK and SYGVNS. With 6 bases removed from V and 7 bases from J, the gap between germline ends came to 13 bases. The CDR3 length is 14 residues. Here the CDR3 reads CASRGEGMNSPLHF. The CDR3 DNA is TGTGCCAGCAGGGGCGAGGGGATGAATTCACCCCTCCACTTT.

A few counts support this clonotype. V usage is TRBV7-9 and J usage is TRBJ2-5; possibly TRBD2 for D (5 bases). Trimming stripped 5 bases from V and 5 bases from J, with 15 bases between. The germline V gene encodes CDR1 SEHNR and CDR2 FQNEAQ (reference sequence). The CDR3 has 14 amino acids. CDR3 nucleotide sequence: TGTGCCAGCAGCCCCGGACTTGGACGGGAGACCCAGTACTTC. Its translation: CASSPGLGRETQYF.